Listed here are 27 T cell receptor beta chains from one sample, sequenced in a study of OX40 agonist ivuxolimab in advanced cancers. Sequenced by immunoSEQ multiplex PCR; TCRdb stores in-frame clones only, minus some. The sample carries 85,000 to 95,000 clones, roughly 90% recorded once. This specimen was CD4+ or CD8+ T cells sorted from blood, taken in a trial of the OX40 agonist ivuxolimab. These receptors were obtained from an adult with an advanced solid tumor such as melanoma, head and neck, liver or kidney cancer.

DNA for the CDR3: TGTGCCAGCAGCCTTGACCCACAGGGTTCGACCTACGAGCAGTACTTC. Translating it yields CASSLDPQGSTYEQYF. The chain joins TRBV5-4 to TRBJ2-7, with D tentatively TRBD1 (6 bases). The CDR3 is 16 residues long. CDR1 and CDR2 from the germline V gene are SGHNT and YYREEE (reference sequence). V dropped 4 bases and J dropped 2 bases, with 19 bases sitting between them.

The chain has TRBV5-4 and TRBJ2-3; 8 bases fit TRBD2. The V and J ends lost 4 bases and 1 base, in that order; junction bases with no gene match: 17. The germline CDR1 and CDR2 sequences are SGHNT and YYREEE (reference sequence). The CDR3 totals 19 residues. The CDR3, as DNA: TGTGCCAGCAGCGCCCCCTCAGCCGGGAGGGCCGGTCGCACAGATACGCAGTATTTT. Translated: CASSAPSAGRAGRTDTQYF.

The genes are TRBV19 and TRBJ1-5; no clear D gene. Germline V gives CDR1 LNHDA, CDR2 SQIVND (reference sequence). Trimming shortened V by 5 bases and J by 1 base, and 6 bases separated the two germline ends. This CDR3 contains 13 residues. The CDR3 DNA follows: TGTGCCAGTAGTCGGGTAAGCAATCAGCCCCAGCATTTT. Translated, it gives CASSRVSNQPQHF.

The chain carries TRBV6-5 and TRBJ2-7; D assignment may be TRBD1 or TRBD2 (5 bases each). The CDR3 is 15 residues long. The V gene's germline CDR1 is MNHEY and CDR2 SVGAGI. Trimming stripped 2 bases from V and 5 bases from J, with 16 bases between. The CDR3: CASSYGHPRGHEQYF. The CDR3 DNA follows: TGTGCCAGCAGTTACGGGCATCCGAGGGGCCACGAGCAGTACTTC.

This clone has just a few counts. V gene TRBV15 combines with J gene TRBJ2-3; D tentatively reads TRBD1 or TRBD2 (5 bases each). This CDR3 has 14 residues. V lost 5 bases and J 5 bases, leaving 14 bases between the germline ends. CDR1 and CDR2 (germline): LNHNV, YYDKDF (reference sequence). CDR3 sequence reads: CATSGRLGGDTQYF. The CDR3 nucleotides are TGTGCCACCAGCGGAAGACTTGGGGGAGATACGCAGTATTTT.

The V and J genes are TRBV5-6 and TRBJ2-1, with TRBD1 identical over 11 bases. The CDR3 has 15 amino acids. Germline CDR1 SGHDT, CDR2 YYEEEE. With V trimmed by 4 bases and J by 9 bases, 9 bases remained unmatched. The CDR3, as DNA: TGTGCCAGCAGCCATCGGACAGGGGGCGTGAGTGAGCAGTTCTTC. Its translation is CASSHRTGGVSEQFF.

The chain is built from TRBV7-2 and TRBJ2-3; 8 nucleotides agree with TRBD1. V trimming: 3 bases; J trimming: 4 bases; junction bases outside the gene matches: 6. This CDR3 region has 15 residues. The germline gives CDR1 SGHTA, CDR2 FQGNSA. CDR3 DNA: TGTGCCAGCAGCTTGACAGGGGTTTCTCCAGATACGCAGTATTTT. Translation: CASSLTGVSPDTQYF.

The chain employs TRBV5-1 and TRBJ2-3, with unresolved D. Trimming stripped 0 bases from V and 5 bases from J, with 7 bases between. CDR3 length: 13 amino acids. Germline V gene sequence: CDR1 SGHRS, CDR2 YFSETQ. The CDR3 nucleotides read TGCGCCAGCAGCTTGGGGTTCGAAGATACGCAGTATTTT. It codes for CASSLGFEDTQYF.

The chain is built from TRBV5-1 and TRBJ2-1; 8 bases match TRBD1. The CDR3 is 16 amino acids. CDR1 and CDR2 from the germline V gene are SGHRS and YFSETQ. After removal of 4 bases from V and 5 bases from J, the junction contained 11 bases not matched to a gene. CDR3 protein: CASSILGQGLDNEQFF. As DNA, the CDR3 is TGCGCCAGCAGCATCCTTGGACAGGGTCTGGACAATGAGCAGTTCTTC.

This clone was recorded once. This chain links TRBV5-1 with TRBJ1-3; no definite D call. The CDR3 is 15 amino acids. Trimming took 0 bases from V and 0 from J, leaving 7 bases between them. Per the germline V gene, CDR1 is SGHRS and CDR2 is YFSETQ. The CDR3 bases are TGCGCCAGCAGCTTGGGGCGGCCCTCTGGAAACACCATATATTTT. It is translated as CASSLGRPSGNTIYF.

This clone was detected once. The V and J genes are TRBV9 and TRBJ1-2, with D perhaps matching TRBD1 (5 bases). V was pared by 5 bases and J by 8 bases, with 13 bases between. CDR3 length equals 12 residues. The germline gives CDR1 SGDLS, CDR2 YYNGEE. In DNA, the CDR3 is TGTGCCAGCAGGCAAACCGGGGGAGGCTACACCTTC. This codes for CASRQTGGGYTF. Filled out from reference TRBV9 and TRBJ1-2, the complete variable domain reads DSGVTQTPKHLITATGQRVTLRCSPRSGDLSVYWYQQSLDQGLQFLIQYYNGEERAKGNILERFSAQQFPDLHSELNLSSLELGDSALYFCASRQTGGGYTFGSGTRLTVV.

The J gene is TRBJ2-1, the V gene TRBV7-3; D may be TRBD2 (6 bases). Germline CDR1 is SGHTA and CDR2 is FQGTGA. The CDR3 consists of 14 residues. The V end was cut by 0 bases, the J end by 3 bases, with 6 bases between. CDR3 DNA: TGTGCCAGCAGCTTAACAGCGGGCTACAATGAGCAGTTCTTC. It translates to CASSLTAGYNEQFF. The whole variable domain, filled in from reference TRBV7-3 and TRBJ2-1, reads GAGVSQTPSNKVTEKGKYVELRCDPISGHTALYWYRQSLGQGPEFLIYFQGTGAADDSGLPNDRFFAVRPEGSVSTLKIQRTERGDSAVYLCASSLTAGYNEQFFGPGTRLTVL.

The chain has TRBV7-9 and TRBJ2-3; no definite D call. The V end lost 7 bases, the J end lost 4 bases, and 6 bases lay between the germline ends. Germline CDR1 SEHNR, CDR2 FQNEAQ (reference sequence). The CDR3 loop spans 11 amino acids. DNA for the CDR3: TGTGCCAGCAAAGTGGCAGATACGCAGTATTTT. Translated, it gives CASKVADTQYF.

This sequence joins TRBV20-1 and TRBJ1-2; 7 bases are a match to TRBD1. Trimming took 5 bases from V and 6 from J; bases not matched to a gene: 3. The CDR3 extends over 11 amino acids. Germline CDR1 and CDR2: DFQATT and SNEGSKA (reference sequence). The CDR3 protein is CSAPTGHGYTF. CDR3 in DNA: TGCAGTGCTCCGACAGGGCATGGCTACACCTTC.

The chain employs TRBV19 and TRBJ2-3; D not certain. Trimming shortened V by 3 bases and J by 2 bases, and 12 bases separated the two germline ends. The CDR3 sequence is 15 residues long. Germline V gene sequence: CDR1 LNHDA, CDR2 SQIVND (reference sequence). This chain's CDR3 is CASSISWLSTDTQYF. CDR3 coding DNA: TGTGCCAGTAGTATCTCGTGGCTTTCCACAGATACGCAGTATTTT.

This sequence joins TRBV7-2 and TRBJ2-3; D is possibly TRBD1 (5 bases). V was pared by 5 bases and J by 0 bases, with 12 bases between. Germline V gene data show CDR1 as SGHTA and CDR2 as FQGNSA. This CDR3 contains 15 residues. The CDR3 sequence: CASSTSTVSTDTQYF. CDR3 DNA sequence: TGTGCCAGCAGCACCTCGACAGTTAGCACAGATACGCAGTATTTT.

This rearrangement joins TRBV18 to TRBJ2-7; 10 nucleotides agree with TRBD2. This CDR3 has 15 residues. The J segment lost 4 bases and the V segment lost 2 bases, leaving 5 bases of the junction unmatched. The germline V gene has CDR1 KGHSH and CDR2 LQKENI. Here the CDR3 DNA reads TGTGCCAGCTCACCAACGGGACTAGCGTCGTACGAGCAGTACTTC. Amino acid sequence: CASSPTGLASYEQYF.

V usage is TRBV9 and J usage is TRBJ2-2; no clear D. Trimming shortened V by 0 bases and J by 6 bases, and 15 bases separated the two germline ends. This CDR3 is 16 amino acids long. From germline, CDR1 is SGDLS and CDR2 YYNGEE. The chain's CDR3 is CASSVALQTPPGELFF. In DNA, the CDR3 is TGTGCCAGCAGCGTAGCTTTACAGACCCCCCCCGGGGAGCTGTTTTTT.

CDR3 region: CASSLERGQETQYF. The CDR3 DNA sequence: TGCGCCAGCAGCTTGGAGCGGGGACAAGAGACCCAGTACTTC. This chain connects TRBV5-1 to TRBJ2-5, with 7 bases matching TRBD2. The CDR3 extends over 14 amino acids. The V gene's germline CDR1 is SGHRS and CDR2 YFSETQ. Germline trimming cut 0 bases from V and 2 bases from J; bases unmatched to any gene: 1.

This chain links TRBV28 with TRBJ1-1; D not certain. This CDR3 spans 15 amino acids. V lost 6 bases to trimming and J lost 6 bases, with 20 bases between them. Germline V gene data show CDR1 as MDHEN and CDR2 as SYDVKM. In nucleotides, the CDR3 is TGTGCCAGCAGCCCCATGACAAGAGTGTTCTCTGAAGCTTTCTTT. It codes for CASSPMTRVFSEAFF.

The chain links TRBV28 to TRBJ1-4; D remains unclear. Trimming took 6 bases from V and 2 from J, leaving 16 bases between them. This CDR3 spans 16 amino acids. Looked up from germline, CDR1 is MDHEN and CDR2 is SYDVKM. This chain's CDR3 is CASRGSGFGTNEKLFF. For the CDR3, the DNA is TGTGCCAGCAGGGGATCTGGGTTTGGGACTAATGAAAAACTGTTTTTT.

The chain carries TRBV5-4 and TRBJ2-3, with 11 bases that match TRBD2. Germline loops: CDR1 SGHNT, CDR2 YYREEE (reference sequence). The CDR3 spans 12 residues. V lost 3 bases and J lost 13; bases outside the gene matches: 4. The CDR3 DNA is TGTGCCAGCAGCTCTCCTAGCGGGAGGAAGTATTTT. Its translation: CASSSPSGRKYF.

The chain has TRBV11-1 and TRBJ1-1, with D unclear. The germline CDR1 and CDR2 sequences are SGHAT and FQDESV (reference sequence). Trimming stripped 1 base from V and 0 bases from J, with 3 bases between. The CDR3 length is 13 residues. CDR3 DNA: TGTGCCAGCAGCTTAGGTATGAACACTGAAGCTTTCTTT. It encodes CASSLGMNTEAFF. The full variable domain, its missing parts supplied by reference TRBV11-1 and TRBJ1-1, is EAEVAQSPRYKITEKSQAVAFWCDPISGHATLYWYRQILGQGPELLVQFQDESVVDDSQLPKDRFSAERLKGVDSTLKIQPAELGDSAMYLCASSLGMNTEAFFGQGTRLTVV.

DNA of the CDR3: TGTGCCAGCAGTGAGACAGACGAAGAGACCCAGTACTTC. It is translated as CASSETDEETQYF. This chain joins TRBV6-1 and TRBJ2-5; D may be TRBD1 (5 bases). This CDR3 has 13 residues. Between the trimmed V and J ends, which lost 3 bases and 3 bases, there was a span of 8 bases. Per germline, CDR1 MNHNS and CDR2 SASEGT.

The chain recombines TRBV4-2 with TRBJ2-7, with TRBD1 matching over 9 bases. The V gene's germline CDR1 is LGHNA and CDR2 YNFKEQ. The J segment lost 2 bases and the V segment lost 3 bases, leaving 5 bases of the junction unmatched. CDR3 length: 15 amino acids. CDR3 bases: TGTGCCAGCAGCCAGGGACAGGGAAGCCCCTACGAGCAGTACTTC. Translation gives CASSQGQGSPYEQYF.

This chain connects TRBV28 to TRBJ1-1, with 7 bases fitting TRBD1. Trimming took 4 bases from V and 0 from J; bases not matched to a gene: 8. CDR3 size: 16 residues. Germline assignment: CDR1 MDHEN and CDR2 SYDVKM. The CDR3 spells CASSYPGTVLNTEAFF. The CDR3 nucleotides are TGTGCCAGCAGTTACCCGGGGACAGTATTGAACACTGAAGCTTTCTTT.

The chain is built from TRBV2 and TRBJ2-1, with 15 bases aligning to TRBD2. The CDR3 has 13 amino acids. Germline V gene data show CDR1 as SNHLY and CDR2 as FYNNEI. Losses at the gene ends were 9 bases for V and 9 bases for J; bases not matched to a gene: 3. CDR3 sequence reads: CARGLAGGGEQFF. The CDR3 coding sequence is TGTGCCAGGGGACTAGCGGGAGGAGGTGAGCAGTTCTTC. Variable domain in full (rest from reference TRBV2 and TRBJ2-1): EPEVTQTPSHQVTQMGQEVILRCVPISNHLYFYWYRQILGQKVEFLVSFYNNEISEKSEIFDDQFSVERPDGSNFTLKIRSTKLEDSAMYFCARGLAGGGEQFFGPGTRLTVL.